The 8 T cell receptor beta chains in this list originate from one sample, sequenced in a study of control samples from healthy donors and cancer patients. Sequenced by immunoSEQ multiplex PCR; TCRdb stores in-frame clones only, minus some. The sample contains around 120,000 clones, around 87% of which appear only once. Sequenced sample: blood. The origin of the receptors is a man aged 60 to 69 in good health.

The chain has TRBV24-1 and TRBJ1-4, with unresolved D. The germline gives CDR1 KGHDR, CDR2 SFDVKD. This CDR3 has 17 amino acids. Trimming shortened V by 4 bases and J by 8 bases, and 22 bases separated the two germline ends. CDR3 DNA sequence: TGTGCCACCAGTGACCCGAGGCCGGACGAGGTAGGGGAAAAACTGTTTTTT. This encodes CATSDPRPDEVGEKLFF.

The gene calls are TRBV21-1 and TRBJ1-1; the table's D call TRBD1 went unverified against the DNA. TRBV21-1 corresponds to a pseudogene. The CDR3 loop spans 17 amino acids. The DNA for the CDR3 is TGTGCCAGCAGCAATCGACAGATGTACAGGGGGGACACTGAAGCTTTCTTT. Translated, it gives CASSNRQMYRGDTEAFF.

The chain links TRBV5-7 to TRBJ2-3, with D possibly being TRBD2 (6 bases). TRBV5-7 is designated an ORF whose function remains uncertain. The length of the CDR3 is 19 residues. Trimming pared 0 bases from V and 0 bases from J, leaving 20 bases between. The CDR3 sequence: CASSLAFGGEGSSTDTQYF. The DNA of the CDR3 is TGTGCCAGCAGCTTGGCCTTTGGCGGGGAAGGGTCTAGCACAGATACGCAGTATTTT.

The chain employs TRBV5-8 and TRBJ1-6; D gene uncertain. Germline V lookup: CDR1 SGHTS, CDR2 YDEGEE. Trimming took off 3 bases at V and 1 base at J, with 8 bases between the two ends. There are 15 residues in the CDR3. This chain's CDR3 is CASSSRGSYNSPLHF. Here the CDR3 DNA reads TGTGCCAGCAGCTCCCGCGGATCCTATAATTCACCCCTCCACTTT.

The J gene is TRBJ2-1, the V gene TRBV7-8; D is undetermined. From germline, CDR1 is SGHVS and CDR2 FQNEAQ. The CDR3 has 14 amino acids. The V end was cut by 6 bases, the J end by 7 bases, with 16 bases between. The CDR3 DNA is TGTGCCAGCAGTTCACAAAAAAGGGCGAATGAGCAGTTCTTC. As protein: CASSSQKRANEQFF.

The V and J genes are TRBV6-2 or TRBV6-3 and TRBJ2-1; weak D call: TRBD1 (6 bases). This CDR3 comprises 14 residues. V was clipped by 6 bases and J by 0 bases, with 9 bases between them. Per germline, CDR1 MNHEY and CDR2 SVGEGT. CDR3 bases: TGTGCCAGCAGCAAGGACAGCTCCTACAATGAGCAGTTCTTC. It is translated as CASSKDSSYNEQFF.

The gene calls are TRBV5-1 and TRBJ1-2, with 10 bases aligning to TRBD1. From germline, CDR1 is SGHRS and CDR2 YFSETQ. Trimming cost V 4 bases and J 3 bases; bases outside gene matches: 9. The CDR3 totals 16 residues. This CDR3 reads CASSRGLGQGDYGYTF. The CDR3, as DNA: TGCGCCAGCAGCCGAGGGCTAGGACAGGGGGACTATGGCTACACCTTC. The full variable domain, with the rest looked up from reference TRBV5-1 and TRBJ1-2, is KAGVTQTPRYLIKTRGQQVTLSCSPISGHRSVSWYQQTPGQGLQFLFEYFSETQRNKGNFPGRFSGRQFSNSRSEMNVSTLELGDSALYLCASSRGLGQGDYGYTFGSGTRLTVV.

This clone occurred once. This rearrangement joins TRBV7-8 to TRBJ2-5; TRBD2 might be the D (6 bases). The V gene's germline CDR1 is SGHVS and CDR2 FQNEAQ. CDR3 size: 17 residues. V was trimmed by 2 bases and J by 5 bases, leaving 21 bases between them. CDR3 DNA: TGTGCCAGCAGCTTAACCCCAAGTGCGGGGCTGGGGGAGACCCAGTACTTC. This codes for CASSLTPSAGLGETQYF.